The 3 T cell receptor beta chains reported below all come from one sample, sequenced in a study of T-cell reconstitution after alpha-beta-depleted transplantation in children. For TCRbeta, the library was prepared with unique molecular identifiers. TCRdb ran MiXCR on the PCR reads and lists one entry per CDR3 protein. The repertoire holds around 530,000 distinct CDR3 sequences, with about 33% as singletons. The starting material was PBMCs from the stem cell graft donor, obtained from the stem cell graft. The receptor source for this set is a human donor who donated a stem cell graft to a child with aplastic anemia.

This clonotype was seen repeatedly, ten times or more. The rearrangement links TRBV12-5 to TRBJ1-1; tentatively, D is TRBD1 (5 bases). Germline V gene sequence: CDR1 LGHNT, CDR2 FRNRAP. The CDR3 is made up of 17 amino acids. V lost 2 bases to trimming and J lost 2 bases, with 18 bases between them. CDR3 coding DNA: TGTGCTAGTGGTTTGCTAATCAGGGCCCAGCGCAACACTGAAGCTTTCTTT. Amino acids: CASGLLIRAQRNTEAFF.

This clonotype was observed a handful of times. The chain employs TRBV19 and TRBJ2-1; D unresolved. V lost 5 bases, J lost 5 bases, and 13 bases lay in between. The CDR3 has 14 residues. CDR1 LNHDA and CDR2 SQIVND come from the germline V gene (reference sequence). The CDR3 protein is CASSSFDGNNEQFF. CDR3 coding DNA: TGTGCCAGTAGTTCCTTCGACGGCAACAATGAGCAGTTCTTC. Full variable domain (rest looked up from reference TRBV19 and TRBJ2-1): DGGITQSPKYLFRKEGQNVTLSCEQNLNHDAMYWYRQDPGQGLRLIYYSQIVNDFQKGDIAEGYSVSREKKESFPLTVTSAQKNPTAFYLCASSSFDGNNEQFFGPGTRLTVL.

This chain joins TRBV6-5 and TRBJ2-3; perhaps TRBD2 as D (5 bases). V was pared by 0 bases and J by 7 bases, with 8 bases between. The germline CDR1 and CDR2 sequences are MNHEY and SVGAGI. This CDR3 has 13 amino acids. As DNA, the CDR3 is TGTGCCAGCAGTTACTCGACTAAGAATACGCAGTATTTT. Protein sequence: CASSYSTKNTQYF.